This TCR beta chain was profiled in a study of T cell changes during pregnancy in multiple sclerosis. This CDR3 has 18 amino acids. Germline lookup yields CDR1 SGHAT and CDR2 FQNNGV. Trimming took 0 bases from V and 1 from J; bases not matched to a gene: 7. Clones were read by immunoSEQ multiplex PCR, and TCRdb kept only the in-frame ones, dropping some. Of some 70,000 clones in the sample, over 80% were seen once. The TCR originated in a female donor in good health, enrolled as a control in a pregnancy study. The specimen was CD8+ T cells from peripheral blood mononuclear cells, collected in the third trimester of pregnancy. This rearrangement joins TRBV11-2 to TRBJ2-5, with 11 bases matching TRBD2. Here the CDR3 DNA reads TGTGCCAGCAGCTTAGATCTGTCTAGCGGGGGGCTCCAAGAGACCCAGTACTTC. This gives the protein CASSLDLSSGGLQETQYF.